This T cell receptor beta chain was sequenced during a study of T-cell reconstitution after alpha-beta-depleted transplantation in children. Study-wide points: TCRbeta diversity was high at day 60 in some patients (a result of surviving recipient T cells and thymic progenitors). T-cell counts and diversity at one year following transplant were attributed mainly to newly produced T cells. Expanded clones from the graft, numbering several hundred, reportedly supplied alpha-beta T cells about two months after transplant.

There are a few counts of this clonotype. Its specificity is unknown. The ends were cut back, 2 bases at V and 9 bases at J, with 8 bases in the middle. Germline V gives CDR1 LGHDT, CDR2 YNNKEL (reference sequence). This CDR3 comprises 12 residues. Molecular barcoding with unique molecular identifiers was used for the TCRbeta library. TCRdb processed the PCR reads anew with MiXCR; each CDR3 protein has one entry. Of about 980,000 distinct CDR3 sequences in the sample, roughly 29% are singletons; the top ten hold more than 25%. The TCR was taken from a boy in the first two years of life who had a stem cell transplant for SCID, so the T cells may come from the graft donor. This sequence joins TRBV3-1 and TRBJ2-1; D remains ambiguous. The sequencing here drew on PBMCs, mostly from graft donor cells, taken 360 days after TCRalphabeta/CD19-depleted stem cell transplant. CDR3 sequence: CASSQSLREQFF. CDR3 sequence (DNA): TGTGCCAGCAGCCAAAGTCTTCGTGAGCAGTTCTTC.